A single sample gave rise to the 9 T cell receptor beta chains below, sequenced in a study of blood T cells in healthy people across ages. The authors ran a second PCR of roughly 6 to 12 cycles using a sample-barcoded 5' primer and a J-beta primer mix. In TCRdb, the 5' RACE reads were re-called with MiXCR into one record per CDR3 protein. The sample carries some 1,500,000 distinct CDR3 sequences, 35% to 45% recorded once. The sample taken for sequencing was blood. The receptors here all came from a woman aged 18-29 years in good health.

The chain links TRBV3-1 to TRBJ2-3; tentative D call: TRBD1 (7 bases). V lost 0 bases and J 6 bases, leaving 16 bases between the germline ends. The CDR3 consists of 16 residues. Germline V gene lookup returns CDR1 LGHDT and CDR2 YNNKEL (reference sequence). CDR3 DNA sequence: TGTGCCAGCAGCCAAGACAAAATACAGGGGACTGATACGCAGTATTTT. Its protein product is CASSQDKIQGTDTQYF.

V usage is TRBV28 and J usage is TRBJ2-1; 13 bases fit TRBD2. CDR1 is MDHEN and CDR2 is SYDVKM in the germline V gene. CDR3 length: 20 amino acids. J gave up 0 bases and V 5 bases, and 13 bases lay outside the gene matches. This chain's CDR3 is CASSNTLAGGPLLSYNEQFF. The CDR3 DNA sequence: TGTGCCAGCAGTAACACACTAGCGGGAGGGCCGCTTCTCTCCTACAATGAGCAGTTCTTC.

This sequence joins TRBV13 and TRBJ2-5; 7 nucleotides match TRBD2. There are 13 residues in the CDR3. The V segment lost 9 bases and the J segment 4 bases; nucleotides outside the gene matches: 8. Germline V lookup: CDR1 PRHDT, CDR2 FYEKMQ (reference sequence). CDR3 loop: CASAGVRPETQYF. The DNA of the CDR3 is TGTGCCAGTGCGGGGGTCCGCCCAGAGACCCAGTACTTC.

The chain combines TRBV6-2 or TRBV6-3 with TRBJ1-5; D might be TRBD1 (6 bases). This CDR3 has 15 residues. Germline assignment: CDR1 MNHEY and CDR2 SVGEGT. V shed 6 bases and J shed 5 bases, with 17 bases lying between them. The CDR3 sequence is CASRRPTGIDQPQHF. The CDR3 DNA reads TGTGCCAGCAGACGGCCCACAGGGATCGATCAGCCCCAGCATTTT.

V and J are TRBV2 and TRBJ2-1, with D perhaps TRBD2 (6 bases). V lost 6 bases, J lost 3 bases, and 12 bases lay in between. Germline CDR1 and CDR2: SNHLY and FYNNEI. The CDR3 is 14 amino acids. The CDR3 DNA is TGTGCCAGCAGCGCGGGACGCCGCTACAATGAGCAGTTCTTC. It yields the protein CASSAGRRYNEQFF.

This chain connects TRBV6-2 or TRBV6-3 to TRBJ2-1, with TRBD2 as a possible D gene (6 bases). The CDR3 has 12 residues. V was pared by 6 bases and J by 9 bases, with 12 bases between. Germline assignment: CDR1 MNHEY and CDR2 SVGEGT. The CDR3 coding sequence is TGTGCCAGCAGCCGTACTAGCTTTGAGCAGTTCTTC. This encodes CASSRTSFEQFF.

This clonotype was counted ten times or more. The V and J genes are TRBV10-3 and TRBJ1-4, with D possibly TRBD1 on 6 matching bases. The V end was cut by 3 bases, the J end by 7 bases, with 12 bases between. The CDR3 is 14 amino acids. From germline, CDR1 is ENHRY and CDR2 SYGVKD. DNA for the CDR3: TGTGCCATCAGTGATTTAACAGGGTTTGAAAAACTGTTTTTT. Translation: CAISDLTGFEKLFF.

This clonotype showed up just a few times. This chain uses TRBV20-1 with TRBJ1-5, with unresolved D. The CDR3 runs to 14 residues. Germline V lookup: CDR1 DFQATT, CDR2 SNEGSKA (reference sequence). The ends were cut back, 0 bases at V and 1 base at J, with 7 bases in the middle. CDR3 protein: CSARDLGSNQPQHF. The CDR3, as DNA: TGCAGTGCTAGAGATCTGGGGAGCAATCAGCCCCAGCATTTT.

Of note for this clonotype: This CDR3 fails to terminate in the conserved phenylalanine or tryptophan, so it likely reflects a read error. This chain joins TRBV5-4 and TRBJ2-3, with TRBD2 identical over 10 bases. The CDR3 is made up of 15 amino acids. Germline CDR1 SGHNT, CDR2 YYREEE (reference sequence). The V segment lost 1 base and the J segment 5 bases; nucleotides outside the gene matches: 4. CDR3 in DNA: TGTGCCAGCAGCTTGACTAGCGGGGCGGGAGATACGCAGTATTCT. Translation: CASSLTSGAGDTQYS.